A single sample is the source of the 10 T cell receptor beta chains below, sequenced in a study of response to subunit inactivated influenza vaccine. Each CDR3 protein gets one entry after TCRdb re-called the RT-PCR reads with MiXCR. The sample shows more than 700,000 distinct CDR3 sequences, less than 25% of them seen only once. This specimen was PBMCs from blood, taken less than 6 days after vaccination. These TCRs come from a man over 45 who received an inactivated influenza vaccine.

This chain connects TRBV19 to TRBJ1-5, with 8 bases matching TRBD1. The V and J ends lost 7 bases and 5 bases, in that order; junction bases with no gene match: 4. CDR1 and CDR2 from the germline V gene are LNHDA and SQIVND (reference sequence). The CDR3 loop spans 13 amino acids. The CDR3 DNA follows: TGTGCCAGTACCAGGGGGCGGGATCAGCCCCAGCATTTT. Translating gives CASTRGRDQPQHF.

A few counts support this clonotype. This chain joins TRBV7-6 and TRBJ2-2; the D is unclear. Germline V gene sequence: CDR1 SGHVS, CDR2 FNYEAQ. The V end lost 3 bases, the J end lost 9 bases, and 8 bases lay between the germline ends. This CDR3 has 12 amino acids. In nucleotides, the CDR3 is TGTGCCAGCAGCTTCCACGCCCGGGAGCTGTTTTTT. Residues: CASSFHARELFF.

This clonotype appeared many times. This sequence joins TRBV29-1 and TRBJ2-5; 9 bases agree with TRBD1. The CDR3 sequence is 13 residues long. In germline, CDR1 is SQVTM, CDR2 ANQGSEA. V lost 4 bases to trimming and J lost 1 base; unmatched junction nucleotides: 1. The CDR3 here is CSVGDRAQETQYF. The CDR3 region has the DNA TGCAGCGTTGGGGACAGGGCCCAAGAGACCCAGTACTTC.

The table lists this clonotype with a few counts. This chain connects TRBV7-2 to TRBJ2-2; D gene ambiguous. The germline gives CDR1 SGHTA, CDR2 FQGNSA. The length of the CDR3 is 13 residues. Between the trimmed V and J ends, which lost 5 bases and 7 bases, there was a span of 11 bases. CDR3 in amino acids: CASSQTLHGELFF. The CDR3 DNA follows: TGTGCCAGCAGCCAGACCCTGCACGGGGAGCTGTTTTTT.

The chain couples TRBV10-3 to TRBJ2-5, with 9 nucleotides matching TRBD2. The CDR3 has 14 amino acids. Trimming cost V 6 bases and J 5 bases; bases outside gene matches: 7. Germline V CDR1 and CDR2: ENHRY, SYGVKD. The CDR3 nucleotides are TGTGCCATCAGCCCTAGCGGGACGGGGGAGACCCAGTACTTC. Its translation: CAISPSGTGETQYF.

A remark on this clonotype: A much larger clone sits a single nucleotide away, making a read error possible. The chain couples TRBV7-2 to TRBJ2-4; no reliable D call. Germline V gives CDR1 SGHTA, CDR2 FQGNSA. Trimming shortened V by 2 bases and J by 2 bases, and 1 base separated the two germline ends. This CDR3 has 12 residues. CDR3 loop: CASSLTKNIQYF. The CDR3 nucleotides read TGTGCCAGCAGCTTAACCAAAAACATTCAGTACTTC.

The V gene is TRBV11-2, the J gene TRBJ2-3; 10 bases fit TRBD2. The germline gives CDR1 SGHAT, CDR2 FQNNGV. This CDR3 region has 19 residues. After removal of 5 bases from V and 0 bases from J, the junction contained 14 bases not matched to a gene. The CDR3 loop is CASSLRALLAGGSTDTQYF. In nucleotides, the CDR3 is TGTGCCAGCAGCCTACGAGCCCTCTTAGCGGGGGGTAGCACAGATACGCAGTATTTT.

The genes are TRBV20-1 and TRBJ1-5, with D unclear. The CDR3 has 12 residues. Between the trimmed V and J ends, which lost 6 bases and 3 bases, there was a span of 9 bases. CDR1 is DFQATT, CDR2 SNEGSKA, per germline (reference sequence). DNA for the CDR3: TGCAGTGCGCCCGGTTACAATCAGCCCCAGCATTTT. Encoded protein: CSAPGYNQPQHF.

J is TRBJ1-2 and V is TRBV4-1; D is perhaps TRBD1 (5 bases). The V end lost 1 base, the J end lost 0 bases, and 18 bases lay between the germline ends. Germline lookup yields CDR1 MGHRA and CDR2 YSYEKL. This CDR3 is 18 amino acids long. The CDR3 DNA follows: TGCGCCAGCAGCCAAGTTGCAGGAACAGGATCGACTAACTATGGCTACACCTTC. It is translated as CASSQVAGTGSTNYGYTF.

V usage is TRBV12-3 or TRBV12-4 and J usage is TRBJ1-2; D may be TRBD1 (6 bases). Trimming cost V 6 bases and J 3 bases, with 11 bases left between them. The CDR3 runs 13 residues. In DNA form, the CDR3 reads TGTGCCAGCAGGTCCAGGGGCCACTATGGCTACACCTTC. Translated, it gives CASRSRGHYGYTF.